Presented here are 15 T cell receptor beta chains from one specimen sequenced in a study of CD8 T cells in Susac syndrome. Random hexamers were used to reverse transcribe the RNA input (roughly 0.5 to 1 ug). TCRdb reanalysed the immunoSEQ multiplex PCR reads using MiXCR and keeps one entry per CDR3 protein. The sample contains 100,000 or so distinct CDR3 sequences, 80% to 95% of which appear only once. Material for sequencing was CD8+ T cells from PBMCs. These receptors were collected from a human donor in good health.

This chain joins TRBV6-2 or TRBV6-3 and TRBJ1-5; 9 bases are a match to TRBD1. V was clipped by 7 bases and J by 2 bases; unmatched bases: 9. The length of the CDR3 is 16 residues. From germline, CDR1 is MNHEY and CDR2 SVGEGT. CDR3 coding DNA: TGTGCCAGCACCGAACGGCGGACAGGGGGCAATCAGCCCCAGCATTTT. Translating it yields CASTERRTGGNQPQHF.

For the CDR3, the DNA is TGTGCCAGCAGTTGGGACGGAGCAATCTACGAGCAGTACTTC. This encodes CASSWDGAIYEQYF. V usage is TRBV6-2 or TRBV6-3 and J usage is TRBJ2-7, with D perhaps matching TRBD1 or TRBD2 (5 bases each). This CDR3 spans 14 amino acids. CDR1 is MNHEY, CDR2 SVGEGT, per germline. V lost 4 bases, J lost 3 bases, and 13 bases lay in between.

V usage is TRBV29-1 and J usage is TRBJ1-1; D is unresolved. The CDR3 totals 13 residues. With 1 base removed from V and 5 bases from J, the gap between germline ends came to 11 bases. CDR1 SQVTM and CDR2 ANQGSEA come from the germline V gene. CDR3 nucleotide sequence: TGCAGCGTTGAAGGCCGGGAGAAAACTGAAGCTTTCTTT. Translated, it gives CSVEGREKTEAFF.

The chain combines TRBV29-1 with TRBJ2-3; D might be TRBD2 (6 bases). The germline V and J ends were trimmed by 6 bases and 7 bases, with 14 bases remaining between them. Germline CDR1 and CDR2: SQVTM and ANQGSEA. This CDR3 spans 12 amino acids. The CDR3 is CSVGTHPNTQYF. The CDR3 DNA reads TGCAGCGTCGGGACTCACCCGAATACGCAGTATTTT.

This chain joins TRBV6-1 and TRBJ2-3; no firm D call. Germline loops: CDR1 MNHNS, CDR2 SASEGT. The CDR3 spans 12 residues. The V end was cut by 8 bases, the J end by 0 bases, with 6 bases between. The CDR3 sequence is CASETSTDTQYF. CDR3 bases: TGTGCCAGCGAGACTAGCACAGATACGCAGTATTTT.

This clonotype was counted once. The chain combines TRBV5-1 with TRBJ2-3, with 8 nucleotides matching TRBD2. The germline V gene encodes CDR1 SGHRS and CDR2 YFSETQ. Trimming at V came to 5 bases and at J to 1 base, leaving 6 bases not matched to a gene. CDR3 length: 15 residues. Written as DNA, the CDR3 is TGCGCCAGCAGACCCCGGGAGGGTGGCACAGATACGCAGTATTTT. This encodes CASRPREGGTDTQYF.

The chain combines TRBV9 with TRBJ1-1, with D tentatively TRBD1 (5 bases). This CDR3 has 15 residues. V was pared by 3 bases and J by 0 bases, with 12 bases between. CDR1 is SGDLS and CDR2 is YYNGEE in the germline V gene. This CDR3 reads CASSAETVVNTEAFF. The CDR3 DNA is TGTGCCAGCAGCGCGGAGACAGTTGTGAACACTGAAGCTTTCTTT.

The rearrangement uses TRBV29-1 and TRBJ1-1; D is undetermined. Deletions cut 4 bases from V and 1 base from J, with 4 bases between. This CDR3 region has 11 residues. Looked up from germline, CDR1 is SQVTM and CDR2 is ANQGSEA. CDR3 DNA sequence: TGCAGCGTTGTCAAGAACACTGAAGCTTTCTTT. As protein: CSVVKNTEAFF.

The CDR3 nucleotides are TGCGCCAGCAGTCAATCAAGGCGACTCCGGAATCAGCCCCAGCATTTT. Protein product: CASSQSRRLRNQPQHF. This chain connects TRBV23-1 to TRBJ1-5, with no clear D. TRBV23-1 is given ORF status, its function remaining uncertain. This CDR3 has 16 amino acids. Trimming pared 0 bases from V and 4 bases from J, leaving 13 bases between.

This clonotype has a single count. The chain employs TRBV5-6 and TRBJ2-4; TRBD2 is a possible D gene (5 bases). This CDR3 comprises 13 residues. In germline, CDR1 is SGHDT, CDR2 YYEEEE. Trimming removed 7 bases from V and 0 bases from J, with 8 bases in between. The CDR3 DNA reads TGTGCCAGCCGGGGTGTAGCCAAAAACATTCAGTACTTC. Translating gives CASRGVAKNIQYF.

The chain has TRBV4-3 and TRBJ2-1; D ambiguous. The V gene's germline CDR1 is LGHNA and CDR2 YSLEER. The V and J ends lost 1 base and 4 bases respectively, with 14 bases between them. CDR3 size: 16 residues. In DNA, the CDR3 is TGCGCCAGCAGCCAAGCAACCGCGCAAAGGTACAATGAGCAGTTCTTC. Translated, it gives CASSQATAQRYNEQFF.

This chain links TRBV7-9 with TRBJ2-4; 7 nucleotides match TRBD2. The CDR3 spans 15 residues. J lost 1 base, V lost 4 bases, and 4 bases had no gene match. Germline lookup yields CDR1 SEHNR and CDR2 FQNEAQ (reference sequence). CDR3 loop: CASSSTGGAKNIQYF. In nucleotides, the CDR3 is TGTGCCAGCAGCTCGACGGGAGGTGCCAAAAACATTCAGTACTTC.

The J gene is TRBJ2-2, the V gene TRBV20-1; D possibly uses TRBD1 or TRBD2 (5 bases each). The V end was cut by 1 base, the J end by 0 bases, with 12 bases between. This CDR3 is built from 16 residues. The germline CDR1 and CDR2 sequences are DFQATT and SNEGSKA (reference sequence). The DNA of the CDR3 is TGCAGTGCTAGAGGACCCGGGACCTCGAACACCGGGGAGCTGTTTTTT. Protein sequence: CSARGPGTSNTGELFF.

The chain carries TRBV3-1 and TRBJ2-1; TRBD1 is a possible D gene (6 bases). V was pared by 5 bases and J by 0 bases, with 11 bases between. CDR3 length: 15 residues. Germline CDR1 is LGHDT and CDR2 is YNNKEL (reference sequence). This CDR3 is CASSVQGISYNEQFF. The DNA of the CDR3 is TGTGCCAGCAGCGTACAGGGAATCTCCTACAATGAGCAGTTCTTC.

The J gene is TRBJ1-1, the V gene TRBV4-2; D uncertain. The V and J ends lost 7 bases and 1 base respectively, with 13 bases between them. The CDR3 covers 14 residues. The germline V gene has CDR1 LGHNA and CDR2 YNFKEQ. The CDR3 DNA reads as TGTGCCAGCACCTTGCATCCGAAGAACACTGAAGCTTTCTTT. The encoded protein is CASTLHPKNTEAFF.